This T cell receptor beta chain originates from a study of spatial heterogeneity in lung cancer. About the study: Beta-chain sequences consistently outnumbered alpha-chain sequences in detection. Averaged across combinations, each unique TCR and UMI pairing appeared more than ten times in raw reads, which were uncorrected.

Germline assignment: CDR1 SGDLS and CDR2 YYNGEE. Trimming cost V 3 bases and J 4 bases, with 16 bases left between them. The CDR3 spans 15 residues. Carried by each TCR cDNA molecule was a unique molecular identifier. MiXCR, run by TCRdb on the 5' RACE reads, gives a single entry per CDR3 protein. The sample consists of about 5,000 distinct CDR3 sequences, around 20% of them appearing once. This clonotype is labeled medium-sized. As to time point: sample taken at primary tumor resection. Unsorted whole RNA from tumor, nontumor lung or frozen PBMC underwent sequencing. The sample in question was normal lung tissue next to the tumor, obtained at surgery. The chain uses TRBV9 and TRBJ1-1; tentatively, D is TRBD1 (6 bases). The receptor's source is a male donor with early-stage non-small cell lung cancer. For the CDR3, the DNA is TGTGCCAGCAGCGCCGGGACAAAGGGTAGCACTGAAGCTTTCTTT. Residues: CASSAGTKGSTEAFF.